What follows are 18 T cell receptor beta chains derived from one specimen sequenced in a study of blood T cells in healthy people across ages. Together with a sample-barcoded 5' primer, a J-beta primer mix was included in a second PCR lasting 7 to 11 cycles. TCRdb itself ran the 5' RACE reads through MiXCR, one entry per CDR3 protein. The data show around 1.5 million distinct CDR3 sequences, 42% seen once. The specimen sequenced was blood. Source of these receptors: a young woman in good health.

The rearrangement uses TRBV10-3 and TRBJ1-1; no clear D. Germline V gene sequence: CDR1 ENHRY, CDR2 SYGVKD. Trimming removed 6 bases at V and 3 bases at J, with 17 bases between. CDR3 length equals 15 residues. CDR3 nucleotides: TGTGCCATCAGACGGACGGGTTTAGCGGACACTGAAGCTTTCTTT. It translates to CAIRRTGLADTEAFF.

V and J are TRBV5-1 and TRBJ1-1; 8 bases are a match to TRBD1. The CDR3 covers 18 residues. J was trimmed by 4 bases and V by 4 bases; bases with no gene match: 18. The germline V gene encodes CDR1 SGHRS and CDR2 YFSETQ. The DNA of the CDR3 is TGCGCCAGCAGCAACAAACAAGGACAGGGCGGCGTGGCCACTGAAGCTTTCTTT. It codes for CASSNKQGQGGVATEAFF.

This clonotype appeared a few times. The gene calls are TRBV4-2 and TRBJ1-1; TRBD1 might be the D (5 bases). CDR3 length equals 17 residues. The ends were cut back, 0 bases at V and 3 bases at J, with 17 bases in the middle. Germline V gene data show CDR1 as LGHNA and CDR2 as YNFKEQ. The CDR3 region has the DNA TGTGCCAGCAGCCAAGAATGGGACCCCACAACGGACACTGAAGCTTTCTTT. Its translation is CASSQEWDPTTDTEAFF.

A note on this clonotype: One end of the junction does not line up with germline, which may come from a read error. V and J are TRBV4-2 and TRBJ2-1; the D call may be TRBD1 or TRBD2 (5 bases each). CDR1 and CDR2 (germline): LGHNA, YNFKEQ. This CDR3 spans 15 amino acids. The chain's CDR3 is CVSKSGTLDYNEQFF. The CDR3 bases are TGTGTCAGCAAGTCGGGGACCCTTGACTACAATGAGCAGTTCTTC.

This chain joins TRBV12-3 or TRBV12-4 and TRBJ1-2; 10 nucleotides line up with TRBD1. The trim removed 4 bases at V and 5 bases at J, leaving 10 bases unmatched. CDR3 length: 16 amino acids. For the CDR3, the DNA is TGTGCCAGCAGTTCGTGGACAGGGGGACTTCTATATGGCTACACCTTC. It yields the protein CASSSWTGGLLYGYTF.

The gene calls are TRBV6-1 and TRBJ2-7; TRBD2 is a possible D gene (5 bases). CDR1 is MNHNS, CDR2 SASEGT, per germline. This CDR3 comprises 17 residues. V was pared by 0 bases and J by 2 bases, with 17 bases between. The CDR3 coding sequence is TGTGCCAGCAGTGAAGCAGGGTTGCAGCGGTTTGCCTACGAGCAGTACTTC. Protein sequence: CASSEAGLQRFAYEQYF.

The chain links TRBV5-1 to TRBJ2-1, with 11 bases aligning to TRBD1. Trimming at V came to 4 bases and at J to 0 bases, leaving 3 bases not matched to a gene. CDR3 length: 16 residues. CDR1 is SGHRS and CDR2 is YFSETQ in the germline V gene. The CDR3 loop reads CASSRTGGYSYNEQFF. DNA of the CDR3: TGCGCCAGCAGCCGGACAGGGGGCTACTCCTACAATGAGCAGTTCTTC.

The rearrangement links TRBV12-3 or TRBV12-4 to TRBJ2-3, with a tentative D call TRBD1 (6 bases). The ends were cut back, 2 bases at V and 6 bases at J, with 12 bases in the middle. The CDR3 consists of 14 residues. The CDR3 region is CASSLRQGLDTQYF. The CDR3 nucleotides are TGTGCCAGCAGTTTACGGCAGGGGTTGGATACGCAGTATTTT.

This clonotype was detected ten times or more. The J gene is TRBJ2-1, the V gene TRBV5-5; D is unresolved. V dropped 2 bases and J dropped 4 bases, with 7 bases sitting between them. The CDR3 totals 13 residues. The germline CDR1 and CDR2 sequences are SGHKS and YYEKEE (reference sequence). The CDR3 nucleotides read TGTGCCAGCAGCTTTGCCCGGTACAATGAGCAGTTCTTC. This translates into CASSFARYNEQFF. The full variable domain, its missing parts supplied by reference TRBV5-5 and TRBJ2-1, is DAGVTQSPTHLIKTRGQQVTLRCSPISGHKSVSWYQQVLGQGPQFIFQYYEKEERGRGNFPDRFSARQFPNYSSELNVNALLLGDSALYLCASSFARYNEQFFGPGTRLTVL.

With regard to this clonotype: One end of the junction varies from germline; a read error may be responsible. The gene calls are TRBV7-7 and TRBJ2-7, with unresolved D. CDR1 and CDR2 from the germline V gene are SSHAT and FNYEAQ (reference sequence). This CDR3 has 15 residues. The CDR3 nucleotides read TGTGCTAGCAGCTTAACCCCCCGCTCCTACAATGAGCAGTACTTC. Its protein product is CASSLTPRSYNEQYF.

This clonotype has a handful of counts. CDR3 protein: CASRTGVNEKLFF. The CDR3 DNA is TGTGCCAGCAGAACAGGGGTCAATGAAAAACTGTTTTTT. J is TRBJ1-4 and V is TRBV12-3 or TRBV12-4; 7 positions agree with TRBD1. The length of the CDR3 is 13 residues. The V gene end was trimmed by 6 bases and the J gene end by 5 bases; junction bases not matched to a gene: 3.

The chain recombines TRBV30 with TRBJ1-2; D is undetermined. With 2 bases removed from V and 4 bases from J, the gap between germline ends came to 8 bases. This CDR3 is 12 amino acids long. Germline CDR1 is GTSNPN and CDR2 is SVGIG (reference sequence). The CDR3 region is CAWSRGTYGYTF. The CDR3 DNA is TGTGCCTGGAGTCGGGGAACCTATGGCTACACCTTC.

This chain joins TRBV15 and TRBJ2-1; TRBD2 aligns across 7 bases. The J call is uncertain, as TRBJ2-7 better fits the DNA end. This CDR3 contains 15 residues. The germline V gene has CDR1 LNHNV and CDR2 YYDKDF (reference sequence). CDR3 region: CATSTGRLSYNEQYF. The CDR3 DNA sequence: TGTGCCACCAGCACCGGGAGGCTATCCTACAATGAGCAGTACTTC.

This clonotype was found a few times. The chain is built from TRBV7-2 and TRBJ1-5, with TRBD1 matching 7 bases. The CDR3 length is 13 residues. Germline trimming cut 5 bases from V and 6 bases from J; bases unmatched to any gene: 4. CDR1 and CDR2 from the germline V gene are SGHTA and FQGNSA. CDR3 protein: CASSRQGRQPQHF. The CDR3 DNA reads TGTGCCAGCAGCCGACAGGGACGTCAGCCCCAGCATTTT.

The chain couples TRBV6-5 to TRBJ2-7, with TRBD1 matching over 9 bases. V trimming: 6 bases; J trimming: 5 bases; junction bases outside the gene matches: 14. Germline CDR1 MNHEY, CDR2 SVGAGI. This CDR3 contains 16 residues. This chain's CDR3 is CASRDPSGTGRDEQYF. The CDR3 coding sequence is TGTGCCAGCAGAGACCCCTCCGGGACAGGGAGGGACGAGCAGTACTTC.

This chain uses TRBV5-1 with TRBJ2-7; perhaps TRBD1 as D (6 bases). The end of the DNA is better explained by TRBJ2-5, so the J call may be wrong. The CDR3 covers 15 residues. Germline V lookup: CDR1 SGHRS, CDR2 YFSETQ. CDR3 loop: CASKIQGTGGETQYF. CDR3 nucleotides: TGCGCCAGCAAGATACAGGGAACGGGCGGGGAGACCCAGTACTTC.

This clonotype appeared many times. In nucleotides, the CDR3 is TGCAGCGCTGGTCTCGGGTACGAGCAGTACTTC. Translating gives CSAGLGYEQYF. The chain carries TRBV29-1 and TRBJ2-7; D uncertain. Trimming left V 7 bases short and J 4 bases short, with 11 bases between. Germline CDR1 and CDR2: SQVTM and ANQGSEA. CDR3 length equals 11 residues.

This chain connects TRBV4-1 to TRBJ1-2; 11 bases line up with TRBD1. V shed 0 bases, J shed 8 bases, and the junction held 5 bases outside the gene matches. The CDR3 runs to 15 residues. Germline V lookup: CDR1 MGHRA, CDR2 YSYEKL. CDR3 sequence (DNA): TGCGCCAGCAGCCAAGATCCGGGACAGGGGGGAGGCTACACCTTC. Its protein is CASSQDPGQGGGYTF.